Each of the 20 T cell receptor beta chains below was sequenced from the same sample in a study of blood T cell repertoires in COVID-19. The method was immunoSEQ multiplex PCR; TCRdb's version includes in-frame clones alone and lacks a portion of them. Here the sample spans fewer than 250,000 clones, 83% being singletons. Sequencing was done on a sample of peripheral blood. The receptors derive from a human donor in a cohort sampled during active COVID-19.

This chain links TRBV28 with TRBJ2-3, with TRBD1 identical over 8 bases. CDR3 length equals 13 residues. With V trimmed by 7 bases and J by 4 bases, 4 bases remained unmatched. The V gene's germline CDR1 is MDHEN and CDR2 SYDVKM. CDR3 DNA sequence: TGTGCCAGCATTCAGGGGGCTGCAGATACGCAGTATTTT. Its translation is CASIQGAADTQYF. Using reference TRBV28 and TRBJ2-3 for the parts outside the CDR3, the full variable domain is DVKVTQSSRYLVKRTGEKVFLECVQDMDHENMFWYRQDPGLGLRLIYFSYDVKMKEKGDIPEGYSVSREKKERFSLILESASTNQTSMYLCASIQGAADTQYFGPGTRLTVL.

The CDR3 loop is CASSTPTGHSNQPQHF. The CDR3, as DNA: TGTGCCAGTAGTACCCCGACAGGTCATAGCAATCAGCCCCAGCATTTT. The rearrangement uses TRBV19 and TRBJ1-5; the D gene is possibly TRBD1 (6 bases). The V and J ends lost 4 bases and 0 bases respectively, with 13 bases between them. CDR1 LNHDA and CDR2 SQIVND come from the germline V gene (reference sequence). The CDR3 length is 16 residues.

The chain combines TRBV10-1 with TRBJ2-1, with 9 bases fitting TRBD1. The CDR3 spans 15 residues. The V gene end was trimmed by 4 bases and the J gene end by 9 bases; junction bases not matched to a gene: 10. Looked up from germline, CDR1 is WNHNN and CDR2 is SYGVQD (reference sequence). CDR3 in DNA: TGCGCCAGCAGTGCTGAAGTGGGACAGGGCATTGAGCAGTTCTTC. This gives the protein CASSAEVGQGIEQFF.

The V gene is TRBV9, the J gene TRBJ2-5, with D tentatively TRBD1 (6 bases). V dropped 4 bases and J dropped 5 bases, with 15 bases sitting between them. CDR3 length equals 14 residues. CDR1 SGDLS and CDR2 YYNGEE come from the germline V gene. CDR3 in DNA: TGTGCCAGCAGCCTCTCAGGGGCGGTGGAGACCCAGTACTTC. Translating gives CASSLSGAVETQYF.

The chain employs TRBV27 and TRBJ1-5; D gene ambiguous. CDR1 and CDR2 from the germline V gene are MNHEY and SMNVEV (reference sequence). The V and J ends lost 4 bases and 3 bases respectively, with 10 bases between them. CDR3 size: 14 residues. CDR3 bases: TGTGCCAGCAGTTCAGGTGGCAACAATCAGCCCCAGCATTTT. It encodes CASSSGGNNQPQHF.

This clone was seen only a few times. This chain uses TRBV9 with TRBJ2-3; D unresolved. Trimming shortened V by 0 bases and J by 4 bases, and 9 bases separated the two germline ends. The CDR3 is made up of 14 amino acids. Germline-derived CDR1 and CDR2 are SGDLS and YYNGEE. This CDR3 reads CASSVASRADTQYF. The CDR3 nucleotides are TGTGCCAGCAGCGTAGCGTCCCGTGCAGATACGCAGTATTTT.

This chain uses TRBV7-6 with TRBJ1-2; D remains unclear. V lost 1 base and J 0 bases, leaving 12 bases between the germline ends. CDR3 length: 16 amino acids. The V gene's germline CDR1 is SGHVS and CDR2 FNYEAQ. The CDR3 coding sequence is TGTGCCAGCAGCTTAGAGTCAGGTCCAGCTAACTATGGCTACACCTTC. Translated, it gives CASSLESGPANYGYTF.

The V call is TRBV28, the J call TRBJ1-2; 11 positions agree with TRBD1. In germline, CDR1 is MDHEN, CDR2 SYDVKM. The length of the CDR3 is 16 residues. The ends lost 4 bases at V and 1 base at J; junction bases unmatched: 5. This CDR3 is CASSSGTGGINYGYTF. The CDR3 coding sequence is TGTGCCAGCAGTTCTGGGACAGGGGGGATTAACTATGGCTACACCTTC.

This chain uses TRBV4-2 with TRBJ2-5, with D possibly TRBD2 on 7 matching bases. Trimming left V 0 bases short and J 7 bases short, with 15 bases between. Germline CDR1 is LGHNA and CDR2 is YNFKEQ. This CDR3 has 15 amino acids. Here the CDR3 reads CASSQEWAGASTQYF. The DNA of the CDR3 is TGTGCCAGCAGCCAAGAATGGGCGGGGGCCTCGACCCAGTACTTC.

V is TRBV19 and J is TRBJ2-7, with D perhaps matching TRBD2 (6 bases). Deletions cut 5 bases from V and 2 bases from J, with 16 bases between. Germline CDR1 LNHDA, CDR2 SQIVND (reference sequence). This CDR3 contains 15 residues. The CDR3 loop reads CASSPQEGGAYEQYF. As DNA, the CDR3 is TGTGCCAGTAGTCCACAGGAGGGTGGAGCCTACGAGCAGTACTTC.

The chain combines TRBV24-1 with TRBJ1-4; 7 bases line up with TRBD1. Germline CDR1 reads KGHDR; CDR2 reads SFDVKD. The CDR3 spans 15 residues. Trimming cost V 4 bases and J 5 bases; bases outside gene matches: 6. The CDR3 region is CATSESDRDNEKLFF. The CDR3 DNA is TGTGCCACCAGTGAGTCCGACAGGGACAATGAAAAACTGTTTTTT.

V gene TRBV18 combines with J gene TRBJ1-1, with TRBD1 identical over 11 bases. Trimming at V came to 3 bases and at J to 3 bases, leaving 3 bases not matched to a gene. CDR1 is KGHSH and CDR2 is LQKENI in the germline V gene. This CDR3 has 15 residues. For the CDR3, the DNA is TGTGCCAGCTCACCCGGACAGGGGGCTGACACTGAAGCTTTCTTT. It is translated as CASSPGQGADTEAFF. The whole variable domain, filled in from reference TRBV18 and TRBJ1-1, reads NAGVMQNPRHLVRRRGQEARLRCSPMKGHSHVYWYRQLPEEGLKFMVYLQKENIIDESGMPKERFSAEFPKEGPSILRIQQVVRGDSAAYFCASSPGQGADTEAFFGQGTRLTVV.

DNA for the CDR3: TGTGCCAGCAGTTCGGAGAGTGAAGCTTTCTTT. The encoded protein is CASSSESEAFF. The chain employs TRBV2 and TRBJ1-1; D uncertain. CDR3 length: 11 amino acids. Per germline, CDR1 SNHLY and CDR2 FYNNEI. V lost 5 bases, J lost 7 bases, and 8 bases lay in between.

The chain joins TRBV7-2 to TRBJ2-7; possibly TRBD2 for D (5 bases). The CDR3 consists of 14 residues. Trimming pared 5 bases from V and 6 bases from J, leaving 17 bases between. Germline V CDR1 and CDR2: SGHTA, FQGNSA. CDR3 nucleotide sequence: TGTGCCAGCAGCGAGGGTCGCCTCTACTCCGAGCAGTACTTC. It specifies CASSEGRLYSEQYF.

The J gene is TRBJ1-4, the V gene TRBV6-5, with TRBD1 matching over 8 bases. The CDR3 loop spans 15 amino acids. Trimming at V came to 7 bases and at J to 5 bases, leaving 9 bases not matched to a gene. Germline CDR1 is MNHEY and CDR2 is SVGAGI. The CDR3, as DNA: TGTGCCAGCACCAGAATCCGACAGGGGAATGAAAAACTGTTTTTT. Its protein product is CASTRIRQGNEKLFF.

A word on this clone: Compared with germline, one end of the junction differs, possibly owing to a read error. The chain links TRBV5-1 to TRBJ2-7, with 7 bases lining up with TRBD2. This CDR3 has 15 residues. The germline V gene encodes CDR1 SGHRS and CDR2 YFSETQ. CDR3 residues: CASRLGGNSIYEQYF. The CDR3 region has the DNA TGCGCCAGCAGATTGGGAGGGAATTCCATTTACGAGCAGTACTTC.

This clone was seen only a few times. This chain links TRBV2 with TRBJ2-7; 13 bases agree with TRBD2. In germline, CDR1 is SNHLY, CDR2 FYNNEI. The CDR3 runs 14 residues. V gave up 8 bases and J gave up 6 bases; unmatched junction bases: 7. CDR3 nucleotide sequence: TGTGCCAGCCCAAGGACTAGCGGGGGCGGCGAGCAGTACTTC. Protein: CASPRTSGGGEQYF.

This clone was detected only once. V and J are TRBV9 and TRBJ2-2; 7 nucleotides line up with TRBD1. The CDR3 spans 14 residues. CDR1 SGDLS and CDR2 YYNGEE come from the germline V gene. V lost 4 bases to trimming and J lost 7 bases; unmatched junction nucleotides: 7. The CDR3 reads CASSTGQFDGELFF. As DNA, the CDR3 is TGTGCCAGCAGCACGGGACAGTTCGACGGGGAGCTGTTTTTT. Variable domain in full (rest from reference TRBV9 and TRBJ2-2): DSGVTQTPKHLITATGQRVTLRCSPRSGDLSVYWYQQSLDQGLQFLIQYYNGEERAKGNILERFSAQQFPDLHSELNLSSLELGDSALYFCASSTGQFDGELFFGEGSRLTVL.

The CDR3 coding sequence is TGTGCCAGCAGCATAGGGACTAGCCACACAGATACGCAGTATTTT. It yields the protein CASSIGTSHTDTQYF. V and J are TRBV6-5 and TRBJ2-3; 9 nucleotides match TRBD2. The CDR3 is 15 residues long. The V segment lost 6 bases and the J segment 2 bases; nucleotides outside the gene matches: 6. Germline-derived CDR1 and CDR2 are MNHEY and SVGAGI.

This clone occurred once. The chain employs TRBV24-1 and TRBJ1-1; D is unclear. The ends were cut back, 5 bases at V and 7 bases at J, with 10 bases in the middle. CDR1 is KGHDR and CDR2 is SFDVKD in the germline V gene. CDR3 length equals 12 residues. The CDR3 reads CATSALRGEAFF. The CDR3 DNA follows: TGTGCCACCAGTGCCTTGCGGGGTGAAGCTTTCTTT.